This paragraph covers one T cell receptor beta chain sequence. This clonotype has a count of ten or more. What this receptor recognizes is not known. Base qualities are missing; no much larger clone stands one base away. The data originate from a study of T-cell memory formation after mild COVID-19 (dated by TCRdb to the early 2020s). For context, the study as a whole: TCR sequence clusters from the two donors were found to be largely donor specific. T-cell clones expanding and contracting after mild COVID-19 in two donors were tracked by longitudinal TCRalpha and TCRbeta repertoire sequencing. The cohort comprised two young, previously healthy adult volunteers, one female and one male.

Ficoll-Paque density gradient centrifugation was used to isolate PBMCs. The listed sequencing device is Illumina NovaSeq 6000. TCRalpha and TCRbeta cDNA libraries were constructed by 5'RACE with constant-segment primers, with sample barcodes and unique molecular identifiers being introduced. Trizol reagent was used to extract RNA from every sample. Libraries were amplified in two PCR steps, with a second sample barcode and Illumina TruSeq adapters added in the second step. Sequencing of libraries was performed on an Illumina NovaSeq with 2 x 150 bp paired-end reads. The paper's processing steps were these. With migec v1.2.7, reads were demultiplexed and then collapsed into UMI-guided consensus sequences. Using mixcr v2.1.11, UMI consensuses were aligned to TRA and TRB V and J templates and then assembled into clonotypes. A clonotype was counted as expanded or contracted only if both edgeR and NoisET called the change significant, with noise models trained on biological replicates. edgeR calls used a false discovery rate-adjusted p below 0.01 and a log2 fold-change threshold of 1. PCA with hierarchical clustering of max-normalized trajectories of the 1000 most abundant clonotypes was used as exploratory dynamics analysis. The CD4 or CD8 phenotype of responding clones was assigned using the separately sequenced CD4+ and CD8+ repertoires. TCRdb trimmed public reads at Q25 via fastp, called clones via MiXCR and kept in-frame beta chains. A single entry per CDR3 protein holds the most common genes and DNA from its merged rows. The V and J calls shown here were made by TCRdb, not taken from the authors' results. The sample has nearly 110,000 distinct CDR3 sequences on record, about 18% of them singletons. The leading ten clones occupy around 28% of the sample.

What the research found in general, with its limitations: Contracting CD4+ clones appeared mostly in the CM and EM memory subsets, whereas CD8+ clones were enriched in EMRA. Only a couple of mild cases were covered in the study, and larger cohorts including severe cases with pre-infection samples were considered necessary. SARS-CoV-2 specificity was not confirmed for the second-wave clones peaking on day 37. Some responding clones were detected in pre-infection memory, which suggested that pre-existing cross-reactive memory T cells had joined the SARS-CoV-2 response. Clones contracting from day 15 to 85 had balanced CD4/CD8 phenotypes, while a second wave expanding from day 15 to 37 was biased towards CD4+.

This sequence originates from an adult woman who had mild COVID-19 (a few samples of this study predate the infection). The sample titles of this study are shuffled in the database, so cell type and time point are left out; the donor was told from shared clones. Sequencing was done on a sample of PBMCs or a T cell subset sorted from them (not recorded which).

The nucleotide sequence reads as follows: TGCGCCAGCAGCCCACTGACTAGCGGGAACGCCCAGAGCAGCACAGATACGCAGTATTTT. This is translated as CASSPLTSGNAQSSTDTQYF. The chain joins TRBV5-1 to TRBJ2-3; 11 bases in the junction line up with TRBD2. CDR1 and CDR2 are drawn from the germline V gene: SGHRS, YFSETQ. The CDR3 has 20 amino acids, counting the end cysteine and phenylalanine. CDR3 DNA only is kept here, 60 bases in frame from base 1. V ends up 4 bases short and J 0 bases short, with an unmatched junction base count of 16.